This is a list of T cell receptor beta chains from one sample in a study of identical twins. Each CDR3 protein gets one entry after TCRdb re-called the 5' RACE reads with MiXCR. The sample records about 530,000 distinct CDR3 sequences, approximately 14% being singletons. These data were also reused for a study on yellow fever vaccine responses in identical twins.

Material: CD4+ T cells sorted from blood. These receptors came from a woman younger than 30 in good health. The CDR3 runs from the conserved cysteine through the conserved F or W. A D gene is named only where the DNA matches it firmly. Clone size, where shown, is once, few, many, or a class for clones that have expanded.

>NA|NA|TRBJ2-3|TRBV4-2
CASSQNQFQTPDSTQYF
TGTGCCAGCAGCCAAAATCAGTTCCAGACCCCAGACTCTACGCAGTATTTT
>TRBD2|NA|TRBJ2-5|TRBV2
CASIRGEGGETQYF
TGTGCCAGCATTAGAGGGGAGGGCGGAGAGACCCAGTACTTC
>TRBD2|NA|TRBJ2-7|TRBV4-2
CASSQDIPLVAGVAYEQYF
TGTGCCAGCAGCCAAGATATCCCATTAGTAGCGGGTGTCGCCTACGAGCAGTACTTC
>NA|NA|TRBJ2-5|TRBV6-1
CASSEARRRETQYF
TGTGCCAGCAGTGAAGCCCGGAGGAGGGAGACCCAGTACTTC
>TRBD2|NA|TRBJ2-2|TRBV28
CASTIAGVPNTGELFF
TGTGCCAGCACTATCGCGGGGGTGCCGAACACCGGGGAGCTGTTTTTT
>TRBD2|NA|TRBJ2-3|TRBV7-3
CASSEGLAGVGTQYF
TGTGCCAGCAGCGAAGGACTAGCGGGAGTTGGTACGCAGTATTTT
>NA|NA|TRBJ2-7|TRBV2
CASSVEAVSSYEQYF
TGTGCCAGCAGTGTTGAGGCCGTAAGCTCCTACGAGCAGTACTTC
>NA|few|TRBJ2-5|TRBV6-5
CASSYSIGVQETQYF
TGTGCCAGCAGTTACTCGATTGGGGTTCAAGAGACCCAGTACTTC
>NA|few|TRBJ2-5|TRBV5-5
CASSFGKETQYF
TGTGCCAGCAGCTTCGGAAAGGAGACCCAGTACTTC
>NA|NA|TRBJ2-7|TRBV9
CASSVGSSGPLGEQYF
TGTGCCAGCAGCGTAGGATCATCGGGCCCCCTGGGCGAGCAGTACTTC
>NA|few|TRBJ1-1|TRBV29-1
CSVGEAMNTEAFF
TGCAGCGTTGGAGAGGCAATGAACACTGAAGCTTTCTTT
>NA|NA|TRBJ2-1|TRBV21-1
CASRRPGTGIHNEQFF
TGTGCCAGCAGAAGACCCGGGACAGGGATCCACAATGAGCAGTTCTTC
>NA|NA|TRBJ2-1|TRBV5-6
CASSLVGDTTNEQFF
TGTGCCAGCAGCTTGGTCGGCGACACAACCAATGAGCAGTTCTTC
>TRBD1|NA|TRBJ2-7|TRBV11-1
CASSAVGTGVYEQYF
TGTGCCAGCAGCGCGGTGGGGACAGGGGTCTACGAGCAGTACTTC
>TRBD1|many|TRBJ2-1|TRBV10-1
CASSPRTGTYNEQFF
TGCGCCAGCAGCCCCCGGACAGGAACCTACAATGAGCAGTTCTTC
>TRBD1|many|TRBJ2-2|TRBV15
CATSVEGTGFAGELFF
TGTGCCACCAGCGTAGAAGGGACAGGGTTCGCTGGGGAGCTGTTTTTT
>NA|NA|TRBJ2-1|TRBV29-1
CSVRNYNEQFF
TGCAGCGTCCGGAACTACAATGAGCAGTTCTTC
>TRBD1|NA|TRBJ2-7|TRBV29-1
CSVRTGSSYEQYF
TGCAGCGTCCGGACAGGGAGTAGTTACGAGCAGTACTTC
>NA|NA|TRBJ2-2|TRBV20-1
CSARDLGEGNTGELFF
TGCAGTGCTAGAGATTTGGGGGAAGGGAACACCGGGGAGCTGTTTTTT
>TRBD2|many|TRBJ2-5|TRBV7-9
CASSSRTSGREETQYF
TGTGCCAGCAGTTCTCGTACTAGCGGGAGAGAAGAGACCCAGTACTTC
>NA|NA|TRBJ1-2|TRBV7-2
CASNLPDRSYGYTF
TGTGCCAGCAACCTACCCGACAGGAGCTATGGCTACACCTTC
>NA|many|TRBJ1-1|TRBV12-3/TRBV12-4
CASSTGYTEAFF
TGTGCCAGCAGTACAGGGTACACTGAAGCTTTCTTT
>TRBD2|NA|TRBJ2-4|TRBV28
CASSNGLAGLGLAKNIQYF
TGTGCCAGCAGCAATGGACTAGCGGGACTGGGGTTAGCCAAAAACATTCAGTACTTC
>TRBD1|few|TRBJ1-2|TRBV4-2
CASSQEGLNRGVYTF
TGTGCCAGCAGCCAAGAAGGTCTCAACAGGGGAGTCTACACCTTC
>TRBD1|few|TRBJ2-1|TRBV7-9
CASSHYRLDRGNNEQFF
TGTGCCAGCAGCCACTACCGATTAGACAGGGGTAACAATGAGCAGTTCTTC
>TRBD1|many|TRBJ1-6|TRBV5-1
CASSRTGGNSPLHF
TGCGCCAGCAGCCGGACAGGCGGTAATTCACCCCTCCACTTT
>TRBD2|few|TRBJ2-5|TRBV5-1
CASNLGDSGSLETQYF
TGCGCCAGCAACCTCGGTGATAGCGGGAGTCTGGAGACCCAGTACTTC
>NA|NA|TRBJ1-5|TRBV2
CASRPDGGQPQHF
TGTGCCAGCAGACCCGACGGGGGGCAGCCCCAGCATTTT
>TRBD2|few|TRBJ2-1|TRBV18
CASSPPGTSGRSNEQFF
TGTGCCAGCTCACCACCAGGGACTAGCGGGAGGTCTAATGAGCAGTTCTTC
>NA|few|TRBJ2-3|TRBV5-1
CASSPGSEGDTQYF
TGCGCCAGCAGCCCGGGATCCGAGGGAGATACGCAGTATTTT
>TRBD2|few|TRBJ2-7|TRBV7-6
CASSRGVAGSDEQYF
TGTGCCAGCAGCAGGGGGGTAGCGGGGTCTGACGAGCAGTACTTC
>TRBD1|many|TRBJ2-3|TRBV5-1
CASSLEQGNTDTQYF
TGCGCCAGCAGCTTGGAACAGGGGAACACAGATACGCAGTATTTT
>TRBD1|many|TRBJ1-2|TRBV29-1
CSVEGGTGFGYTF
TGCAGCGTTGAAGGCGGGACAGGCTTTGGCTACACCTTC
>TRBD1|NA|TRBJ2-4|TRBV12-3/TRBV12-4
CASSPKQGVDNIQYF
TGTGCCAGCAGCCCCAAACAGGGGGTGGACAACATTCAGTACTTC
>TRBD1|NA|TRBJ1-1|TRBV6-1
CASSAYRGQGNTEAFF
TGTGCCAGCAGTGCCTACAGGGGGCAAGGAAACACTGAAGCTTTCTTT
>NA|few|TRBJ2-1|TRBV7-9
CASSMEGGLQRNEQFF
TGTGCCAGCAGCATGGAGGGGGGGCTTCAAAGGAATGAGCAGTTCTTC
>NA|many|TRBJ2-2|TRBV5-1
CASSLVAEGTGELFF
TGCGCCAGCAGCTTGGTAGCAGAAGGAACCGGGGAGCTGTTTTTT
>TRBD1|NA|TRBJ2-3|TRBV6-1
CASRQGRLGTDTQYF
TGTGCCAGCAGACAGGGGCGTCTCGGCACAGATACGCAGTATTTT
>NA|NA|TRBJ2-3|TRBV24-1
CATSPPGERDTQYF
TGTGCCACCAGTCCTCCCGGAGAACGTGATACGCAGTATTTT
>NA|NA|TRBJ1-1|TRBV5-1
CASSPGKLSMNTEAFF
TGCGCCAGCAGCCCCGGGAAACTTAGCATGAACACTGAAGCTTTCTTT
>TRBD2|few|TRBJ2-1|TRBV7-9
CASRPLAGVQFF
TGTGCCAGCAGACCTCTAGCGGGAGTACAGTTCTTC
>TRBD2|few|TRBJ2-1|TRBV28
CASRASGGGKTEQFF
TGTGCCAGCAGGGCTAGCGGGGGTGGCAAGACGGAGCAGTTCTTC
>TRBD2|few|TRBJ2-3|TRBV5-4
CASSPGLALTDTQYF
TGTGCCAGCAGCCCCGGACTAGCGCTCACAGATACGCAGTATTTT
>TRBD1|NA|TRBJ2-3|TRBV7-9
CASRLRQGDTQYF
TGTGCCAGCAGATTGAGACAGGGGGATACGCAGTATTTT